The rows below give T cell receptor beta chains drawn from one sample of a study of CD8 T cells in ankylosing spondylitis. TCRdb processed the 5' RACE reads anew with MiXCR; each CDR3 protein has one entry. In the table there are approximately 440,000 distinct CDR3 sequences, approximately 17% of which are singletons. Sequenced input: blood, either unsorted or a sorted T cell fraction (not recorded which). The receptor set was obtained from a male donor with ankylosing spondylitis. Both conserved end residues are part of each CDR3. Each record gives: J gene, clone size, D gene, V gene, CDR3 protein, CDR3 DNA. The D gene is left open where the match is weak. Not all rows give a size; the values are once, few, many and, for expanded clones, a class.

j_call: TRBJ1-1; clone_size: -; d_call: -; v_call: TRBV5-1; cdr3_aa: CASSWPSGRGNTEAFF; cdr3_nt: TGCGCCAGCAGTTGGCCCAGTGGCCGGGGGAACACTGAAGCTTTCTTT
j_call: TRBJ2-5; clone_size: -; d_call: TRBD2; v_call: TRBV18; cdr3_aa: CASSRYVLAGDRETQYF; cdr3_nt: TGTGCCAGCTCACGTTATGTACTAGCGGGAGATCGAGAGACCCAGTACTTC
j_call: TRBJ1-2; clone_size: few; d_call: -; v_call: TRBV12-3/TRBV12-4; cdr3_aa: CASSLVRGLGGYTF; cdr3_nt: TGTGCCAGCAGTTTAGTGAGGGGGTTAGGTGGCTACACCTTC
j_call: TRBJ2-2; clone_size: -; d_call: -; v_call: TRBV5-1; cdr3_aa: CASSLIGSLDSGELFF; cdr3_nt: TGCGCCAGCAGCTTGATTGGTTCTTTGGACTCCGGGGAGCTGTTTTTT
j_call: TRBJ2-3; clone_size: -; d_call: -; v_call: TRBV28; cdr3_aa: CASSPEGRVSTDTQYF; cdr3_nt: TGTGCCAGCAGTCCCGAAGGTCGGGTTAGCACAGATACGCAGTATTTT
j_call: TRBJ2-1; clone_size: -; d_call: -; v_call: TRBV6-1; cdr3_aa: CASSDSALGKRDEQFF; cdr3_nt: TGTGCCAGCAGTGATTCGGCGCTGGGGAAGAGGGATGAGCAGTTCTTC
j_call: TRBJ2-2; clone_size: -; d_call: -; v_call: TRBV5-1; cdr3_aa: CASSFLDVTGELFF; cdr3_nt: TGCGCCAGCAGCTTTTTAGACGTCACCGGGGAGCTGTTTTTT
j_call: TRBJ2-3; clone_size: few; d_call: TRBD1; v_call: TRBV7-2; cdr3_aa: CASSIRTGSGTDTQYF; cdr3_nt: TGTGCCAGCAGCATTAGGACAGGGTCTGGAACAGATACGCAGTATTTT
j_call: TRBJ2-7; clone_size: few; d_call: TRBD2; v_call: TRBV19; cdr3_aa: CASSLWGGNAYEQYF; cdr3_nt: TGTGCCAGTAGCTTGTGGGGGGGAAATGCCTACGAGCAGTACTTC
j_call: TRBJ2-3; clone_size: few; d_call: -; v_call: TRBV7-3; cdr3_aa: CASSLGVAVGTDTQYF; cdr3_nt: TGTGCCAGCAGCTTGGGGGTAGCAGTTGGCACAGATACGCAGTATTTT
j_call: TRBJ2-3; clone_size: -; d_call: -; v_call: TRBV4-3; cdr3_aa: CASSHTHSTDTQYF; cdr3_nt: TGCGCCAGCAGCCACACACATAGCACAGATACGCAGTATTTT
j_call: TRBJ1-6; clone_size: -; d_call: -; v_call: TRBV19; cdr3_aa: CASSIGISYNSPLHF; cdr3_nt: TGTGCCAGTAGTATCGGGATTTCCTATAATTCACCCCTCCACTTT
j_call: TRBJ1-6; clone_size: few; d_call: -; v_call: TRBV3-1; cdr3_aa: CASSNKEGSPLHF; cdr3_nt: TGTGCCAGCAGCAACAAAGAGGGTTCACCCCTCCACTTT
j_call: TRBJ2-7; clone_size: -; d_call: -; v_call: TRBV16; cdr3_aa: CASSHGRGYEQYF; cdr3_nt: TGTGCCAGCAGCCATGGTAGGGGGTACGAGCAGTACTTC
j_call: TRBJ1-2; clone_size: few; d_call: -; v_call: TRBV18; cdr3_aa: CASSPPYNGNYGYTF; cdr3_nt: TGTGCCAGCTCACCACCTTATAATGGAAACTATGGCTACACCTTC
j_call: TRBJ1-1; clone_size: few; d_call: -; v_call: TRBV12-3/TRBV12-4; cdr3_aa: CASSLGYRTNTEAFF; cdr3_nt: TGTGCCAGCAGTTTAGGTTACAGGACGAACACTGAAGCTTTCTTT
j_call: TRBJ1-5; clone_size: -; d_call: -; v_call: TRBV21-1; cdr3_aa: CASSKTFRTAPIFRPQHF; cdr3_nt: TGTGCCAGCAGCAAAACTTTCCGGACGGCTCCAATCTTTCGGCCCCAGCATTTT
j_call: TRBJ2-1; clone_size: many; d_call: -; v_call: TRBV5-1; cdr3_aa: CASSLSEIEQFF; cdr3_nt: TGCGCCAGCAGCTTGTCGGAGATTGAGCAGTTCTTC
j_call: TRBJ2-7; clone_size: few; d_call: TRBD2; v_call: TRBV9; cdr3_aa: CASSAEGVGGNEQYF; cdr3_nt: TGTGCCAGCAGCGCTGAGGGAGTCGGGGGGAACGAGCAGTACTTC
j_call: TRBJ2-3; clone_size: -; d_call: -; v_call: TRBV6-5; cdr3_aa: CASSYMDSTDTQYF; cdr3_nt: TGTGCCAGCAGTTATATGGACTCCACAGATACGCAGTATTTT
j_call: TRBJ2-5; clone_size: -; d_call: -; v_call: TRBV6-5; cdr3_aa: CASSYSVRAEETQYF; cdr3_nt: TGTGCCAGCAGTTACTCGGTTCGGGCCGAAGAGACCCAGTACTTC
j_call: TRBJ2-3; clone_size: -; d_call: TRBD2; v_call: TRBV20-1; cdr3_aa: CSASMGLAGTDTQYF; cdr3_nt: TGCAGTGCTAGTATGGGACTAGCGGGGACAGATACGCAGTATTTT
j_call: TRBJ2-1; clone_size: -; d_call: -; v_call: TRBV19; cdr3_aa: CASRNWENEQFF; cdr3_nt: TGTGCCAGTAGAAATTGGGAGAATGAGCAGTTCTTC
j_call: TRBJ2-5; clone_size: many; d_call: -; v_call: TRBV12-3/TRBV12-4; cdr3_aa: CASSAPLGSTQYF; cdr3_nt: TGTGCCAGCAGTGCACCACTAGGGTCGACCCAGTACTTC
j_call: TRBJ2-1; clone_size: -; d_call: -; v_call: TRBV20-1; cdr3_aa: CSARDSRGRDEQFF; cdr3_nt: TGCAGTGCTAGAGATTCCCGGGGGCGGGATGAGCAGTTCTTC
j_call: TRBJ1-1; clone_size: -; d_call: -; v_call: TRBV20-1; cdr3_aa: CSAREVRDWAFF; cdr3_nt: TGCAGTGCTAGGGAGGTCAGGGACTGGGCTTTCTTT
j_call: TRBJ2-5; clone_size: -; d_call: TRBD1; v_call: TRBV7-3; cdr3_aa: CASSLQGVGETQYF; cdr3_nt: TGTGCCAGCAGCTTACAGGGGGTGGGTGAGACCCAGTACTTC
j_call: TRBJ2-1; clone_size: many; d_call: -; v_call: TRBV25-1; cdr3_aa: CASSDLRDYNEQFF; cdr3_nt: TGTGCCAGCAGTGATTTGCGGGACTACAATGAGCAGTTCTTC
j_call: TRBJ2-3; clone_size: -; d_call: -; v_call: TRBV3-1; cdr3_aa: CASSQGWGSTDTQYF; cdr3_nt: TGTGCCAGCAGCCAAGGCTGGGGGTCCACAGATACGCAGTATTTT
j_call: TRBJ1-2; clone_size: few; d_call: -; v_call: TRBV4-2; cdr3_aa: CASSQNGAADYGYTF; cdr3_nt: TGTGCCAGCAGCCAGAACGGGGCAGCGGACTATGGCTACACCTTC
j_call: TRBJ2-1; clone_size: many; d_call: TRBD2; v_call: TRBV20-1; cdr3_aa: CSATSGGARNEQFF; cdr3_nt: TGCAGTGCTACTAGCGGGGGGGCACGGAATGAGCAGTTCTTC
j_call: TRBJ2-3; clone_size: few; d_call: -; v_call: TRBV20-1; cdr3_aa: CSARRPLITDTQYF; cdr3_nt: TGCAGTGCTAGGCGGCCCCTAATCACAGATACGCAGTATTTT
j_call: TRBJ2-7; clone_size: -; d_call: TRBD2; v_call: TRBV20-1; cdr3_aa: CSARVSASGSLDEQYF; cdr3_nt: TGCAGTGCTAGAGTGTCCGCGAGCGGGAGCCTAGACGAGCAGTACTTC
j_call: TRBJ1-2; clone_size: -; d_call: -; v_call: TRBV20-1; cdr3_aa: CSALVGTSRAGYTF; cdr3_nt: TGCAGTGCTCTGGTCGGTACGAGTAGGGCTGGCTACACCTTC
j_call: TRBJ2-5; clone_size: few; d_call: TRBD1; v_call: TRBV4-2; cdr3_aa: CASSQDPLTGYQETQYF; cdr3_nt: TGTGCCAGCAGCCAAGATCCCCTGACAGGGTACCAAGAGACCCAGTACTTC
j_call: TRBJ2-1; clone_size: -; d_call: -; v_call: TRBV12-3/TRBV12-4; cdr3_aa: CASTELLDEQFF; cdr3_nt: TGTGCCAGCACTGAACTCTTGGATGAGCAGTTCTTC
j_call: TRBJ2-1; clone_size: many; d_call: -; v_call: TRBV4-3; cdr3_aa: CASSQGAVQYNEQFF; cdr3_nt: TGCGCCAGCAGCCAAGGGGCAGTTCAGTACAATGAGCAGTTCTTC
j_call: TRBJ1-5; clone_size: few; d_call: TRBD1; v_call: TRBV4-1; cdr3_aa: CASSPSVTGADSNQPQHF; cdr3_nt: TGCGCCAGCAGCCCCTCGGTGACAGGGGCGGATAGCAATCAGCCCCAGCATTTT
j_call: TRBJ2-1; clone_size: few; d_call: -; v_call: TRBV11-2; cdr3_aa: CASSLDREGDEQFF; cdr3_nt: TGTGCCAGCAGCTTAGACAGGGAGGGGGATGAGCAGTTCTTC
j_call: TRBJ1-1; clone_size: -; d_call: -; v_call: TRBV5-6; cdr3_aa: CASSLGAAGKNTEAFF; cdr3_nt: TGTGCCAGCAGCTTGGGTGCGGCAGGGAAGAACACTGAAGCTTTCTTT
j_call: TRBJ2-7; clone_size: few; d_call: -; v_call: TRBV6-2/TRBV6-3; cdr3_aa: CASSRTEEQYF; cdr3_nt: TGTGCCAGCAGCCGTACGGAGGAGCAGTACTTC
j_call: TRBJ2-7; clone_size: -; d_call: -; v_call: TRBV7-2; cdr3_aa: CASSPTAGAVPYEQYF; cdr3_nt: TGTGCCAGCAGCCCGACGGCGGGGGCCGTTCCCTACGAGCAGTACTTC
j_call: TRBJ2-7; clone_size: -; d_call: -; v_call: TRBV20-1; cdr3_aa: CSAQKGLLGSYEQYF; cdr3_nt: TGCAGTGCACAGAAGGGACTGCTCGGCTCCTACGAGCAGTACTTC
j_call: TRBJ1-5; clone_size: many; d_call: -; v_call: TRBV18; cdr3_aa: CASSPSGGFSNQPQHF; cdr3_nt: TGTGCCAGCTCACCTTCGGGGGGCTTTAGCAATCAGCCCCAGCATTTT
j_call: TRBJ2-2; clone_size: many; d_call: TRBD2; v_call: TRBV5-1; cdr3_aa: CASSPLAGNTGELFF; cdr3_nt: TGCGCCAGCAGCCCTCTAGCGGGGAACACCGGGGAGCTGTTTTTT
j_call: TRBJ1-1; clone_size: -; d_call: -; v_call: TRBV30; cdr3_aa: CAWNLDPAVAFF; cdr3_nt: TGTGCCTGGAATTTGGACCCCGCCGTTGCTTTCTTT
j_call: TRBJ2-7; clone_size: -; d_call: TRBD2; v_call: TRBV7-9; cdr3_aa: CASSFIAGEGAYEQYF; cdr3_nt: TGTGCCAGCAGCTTTATAGCGGGAGAGGGGGCCTACGAGCAGTACTTC
j_call: TRBJ2-3; clone_size: -; d_call: -; v_call: TRBV20-1; cdr3_aa: CSAPTTDTQYF; cdr3_nt: TGCAGTGCCCCTACCACAGATACGCAGTATTTT
j_call: TRBJ1-2; clone_size: few; d_call: TRBD1; v_call: TRBV5-1; cdr3_aa: CASSPTGGMYGYTF; cdr3_nt: TGCGCCAGCAGCCCTACAGGGGGCATGTATGGCTACACCTTC
j_call: TRBJ2-2; clone_size: -; d_call: TRBD2; v_call: TRBV7-2; cdr3_aa: CASSLVAGADGELFF; cdr3_nt: TGTGCCAGCAGCTTAGTAGCGGGAGCGGACGGGGAGCTGTTTTTT
j_call: TRBJ1-2; clone_size: few; d_call: -; v_call: TRBV5-1; cdr3_aa: CASSLAAGDGYTF; cdr3_nt: TGCGCCAGCAGCTTGGCAGCAGGGGATGGCTACACCTTC
j_call: TRBJ2-3; clone_size: few; d_call: TRBD1; v_call: TRBV20-1; cdr3_aa: CRTGTGGDTQYF; cdr3_nt: TGCAGAACCGGGACAGGGGGGGATACGCAGTATTTT
j_call: TRBJ2-7; clone_size: few; d_call: -; v_call: TRBV5-1; cdr3_aa: CASSLGGTVEYEQYF; cdr3_nt: TGCGCCAGCAGCTTGGGGGGAACAGTAGAATACGAGCAGTACTTC
j_call: TRBJ1-2; clone_size: few; d_call: TRBD1; v_call: TRBV5-1; cdr3_aa: CASSVVPSQGGGYTF; cdr3_nt: TGCGCCAGCAGCGTGGTCCCAAGTCAGGGGGGCGGCTACACCTTC
j_call: TRBJ2-3; clone_size: few; d_call: -; v_call: TRBV12-3/TRBV12-4; cdr3_aa: CASSPSLGRNRFTDTQYF; cdr3_nt: TGTGCCAGCAGTCCGTCTTTGGGACGCAACAGGTTTACAGATACGCAGTATTTT
j_call: TRBJ2-1; clone_size: -; d_call: TRBD1; v_call: TRBV6-5; cdr3_aa: CASRQGSEQFF; cdr3_nt: TGTGCCAGTAGACAGGGTAGTGAGCAGTTCTTC
j_call: TRBJ2-1; clone_size: few; d_call: TRBD1; v_call: TRBV7-6; cdr3_aa: CASSPGQGGHSYNEQFF; cdr3_nt: TGTGCCAGCAGCCCGGGACAGGGGGGACACTCCTACAATGAGCAGTTCTTC